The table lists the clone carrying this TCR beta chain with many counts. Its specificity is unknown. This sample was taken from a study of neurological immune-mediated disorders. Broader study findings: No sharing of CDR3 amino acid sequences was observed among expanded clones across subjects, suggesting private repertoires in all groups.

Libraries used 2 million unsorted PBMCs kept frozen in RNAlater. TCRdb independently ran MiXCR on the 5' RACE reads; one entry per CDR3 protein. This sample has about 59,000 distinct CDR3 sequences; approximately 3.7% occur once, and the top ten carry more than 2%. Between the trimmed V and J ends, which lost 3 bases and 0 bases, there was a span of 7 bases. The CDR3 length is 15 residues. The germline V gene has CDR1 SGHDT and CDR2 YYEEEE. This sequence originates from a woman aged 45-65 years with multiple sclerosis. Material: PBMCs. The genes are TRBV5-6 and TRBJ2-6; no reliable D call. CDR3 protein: CASSSPGSGANVLTF. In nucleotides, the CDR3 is TGTGCCAGCAGCTCCCCGGGCTCTGGGGCCAACGTCCTGACTTTC.